This T cell receptor beta chain was recorded in a study of T cell repertoires in cytomegalovirus infection. Across the whole study: Matching HLA type and CMV infection were both indicated by public TCR beta signatures. Broader study findings: Clonotypes of TCR beta that were HLA-C-restricted and CMV-specific dominated the ex vivo response.

TCRdb re-derived calls from the reads in MiXCR, one entry per CDR3 protein. Among some 700,000 distinct CDR3 sequences listed, roughly 36% were seen once. This clonotype was observed a handful of times. Its antigen remains unidentified. The source of this sequence is a human donor in good health (CMV status not recorded). Some clones in this sample may be carry-over from other donors' samples. The input for sequencing was cultured PBMCs, taken from culture after CMV antigen stimulation.

CDR3 region: CASSLESGVYNEQFF. The DNA of the CDR3 is TGTGCCAGCAGCTTAGAGTCAGGAGTCTACAATGAGCAGTTCTTC. This chain connects TRBV7-6 to TRBJ2-1; no firm D call. V dropped 1 base and J dropped 3 bases, with 10 bases sitting between them. The CDR3 runs to 15 residues. CDR1 is SGHVS, CDR2 FNYEAQ, per germline. Based on the CDR3 plus reference TRBV7-6 and TRBJ2-1, the full variable domain is GAGVSQSPRYKVTKRGQDVALRCDPISGHVSLYWYRQALGQGPEFLTYFNYEAQQDKSGLPNDRFSAERPEGSISTLTIQRTEQRDSAMYRCASSLESGVYNEQFFGPGTRLTVL.